Listed below are T cell receptor beta chains from one sample, sequenced in a study of identical twins. TCRdb fed the 5' RACE reads into MiXCR, producing one record per CDR3 protein. The sample includes fewer than 900,000 distinct CDR3 sequences, approximately 21% seen only once; the top ten take approximately 4.5%. These same data were also listed under a study on T cells expressing NK-cell markers.

The sequencing sample was made of PBMCs. Source of these receptors: a woman between 18 and 30 years old in good health. Each CDR3 is given with its conserved first and last residue. Fields, in order: D gene, V gene, J gene, CDR3 length, clone size, CDR3 protein, CDR3 DNA. A D gene is named only where the DNA matches it firmly. Clone size, where shown, is once, few, many, or a class for clones that have expanded.

D gene: TRBD1
V gene: TRBV11-1
J gene: TRBJ2-7
CDR3 length: 19
clone size: NA
CDR3 protein: CASSSLRTTETGNTYEQYF
CDR3 DNA: TGTGCCAGCAGCTCCCTTAGGACCACGGAGACAGGGAACACCTACGAGCAGTACTTC

D gene: TRBD2
V gene: TRBV15
J gene: TRBJ2-7
CDR3 length: 16
clone size: NA
CDR3 protein: CATSRGPAGEAYEQYF
CDR3 DNA: TGTGCCACCAGCAGAGGTCCAGCGGGGGAAGCCTACGAGCAGTACTTC

D gene: TRBD1
V gene: TRBV19
J gene: TRBJ1-1
CDR3 length: 16
clone size: NA
CDR3 protein: CASSNGQGLGNTEAFF
CDR3 DNA: TGTGCCAGTAGTAATGGACAGGGGTTGGGGAACACTGAAGCTTTCTTT

D gene: TRBD2
V gene: TRBV18
J gene: TRBJ2-1
CDR3 length: 14
clone size: few
CDR3 protein: CASHPAGLYNEQFF
CDR3 DNA: TGTGCCAGCCACCCAGCGGGGCTCTACAATGAGCAGTTCTTC

D gene: NA
V gene: TRBV12-3/TRBV12-4
J gene: TRBJ2-7
CDR3 length: 13
clone size: NA
CDR3 protein: CASSLNGNYEQYF
CDR3 DNA: TGTGCCAGCAGTTTAAACGGTAACTACGAGCAGTACTTC

D gene: TRBD1
V gene: TRBV11-2
J gene: TRBJ2-1
CDR3 length: 16
clone size: NA
CDR3 protein: CASSSAAGTGSTTQFF
CDR3 DNA: TGTGCCAGCAGCTCGGCGGCGGGGACAGGGAGTACGACCCAGTTCTTC

D gene: TRBD2
V gene: TRBV6-1
J gene: TRBJ2-5
CDR3 length: 15
clone size: few
CDR3 protein: CASSEGNLGGETQYF
CDR3 DNA: TGTGCCAGCAGTGAAGGAAACCTGGGAGGGGAGACCCAGTACTTC

D gene: NA
V gene: TRBV27
J gene: TRBJ1-2
CDR3 length: 12
clone size: few
CDR3 protein: CASWDPNYGYTF
CDR3 DNA: TGTGCCAGCTGGGACCCTAACTATGGCTACACCTTC

D gene: NA
V gene: TRBV7-2
J gene: TRBJ2-3
CDR3 length: 16
clone size: NA
CDR3 protein: CASSLGQLPSTDTQYF
CDR3 DNA: TGTGCCAGCAGCTTAGGGCAGCTACCTAGCACAGATACGCAGTATTTT

D gene: TRBD1
V gene: TRBV12-3/TRBV12-4
J gene: TRBJ2-7
CDR3 length: 15
clone size: NA
CDR3 protein: CASRLTGQGTYEQYF
CDR3 DNA: TGTGCCAGCAGGCTGACGGGACAGGGGACCTACGAGCAGTACTTC

D gene: TRBD2
V gene: TRBV3-1
J gene: TRBJ2-2
CDR3 length: 15
clone size: few
CDR3 protein: CASSPNGLVSGELFF
CDR3 DNA: TGTGCCAGCAGCCCGAACGGACTAGTTTCCGGGGAGCTGTTTTTT

D gene: NA
V gene: TRBV7-9
J gene: TRBJ2-6
CDR3 length: 13
clone size: NA
CDR3 protein: CASSFDPGNVLTF
CDR3 DNA: TGTGCCAGCAGCTTTGATCCAGGCAACGTCCTGACTTTC